The T cell receptor beta chain described here comes from a study of response to subunit inactivated influenza vaccine. Study-wide points: Each seasonal flu vaccination may recruit only limited new T cells, authors suggested.

The V end lost 5 bases, the J end lost 5 bases, and 24 bases lay between the germline ends. The CDR3 extends over 17 amino acids. Germline-derived CDR1 and CDR2 are MNHNS and SASEGT. This clonotype was observed a few times. The antigen remains unidentified. A single record per CDR3 protein comes from TCRdb applying MiXCR to the RT-PCR reads. This table has 550,000 to 650,000 distinct CDR3 sequences, about 12% appearing once. Sequenced here: PBMCs from blood, sampled on the day of vaccination. This receptor was identified in a man aged 50 to 60 who received an inactivated influenza vaccine. V usage is TRBV6-1 and J usage is TRBJ2-5; the D is unclear. CDR3 sequence reads: CASSTRLESTFGETQYF. The CDR3 DNA reads as TGTGCCAGCAGTACCCGGTTAGAATCCACGTTCGGGGAGACCCAGTACTTC.